This section outlines one TCR beta chain sequence together with its context. This clone came up once. Its antigen remains undetermined. One base away there is no much larger clone; base qualities are not given. The immunoSEQ Assay, a bias-controlled multiplex PCR, was used to amplify TCRbeta CDR3 regions from genomic DNA. The source study handled its data this way. The number of nucleated cells in each sample was estimated by amplification of reference gene primers within the assay. Sequence reads were collapsed and filtered to measure the absolute abundance of every unique TCRbeta CDR3 rearrangement. For each sample, productive Simpson clonality was calculated as the square root of Simpson's diversity index across productive rearrangements. Here the immuneACCESS table is served through TCRdb, limited to in-frame sequences with V and J called. Missing clones are a known gap in these copies; in checked studies unresolved V genes cover under half, and the rest lacks a known reason. V and J calls and clone size are those listed in that table; D and trimming were worked out from the DNA. The sample profile shows some 250,000 clones; 70% to 80% of them were found once. The top ten clonotypes cover about 3% of the sample.

The sample belongs to a study of blood T cell repertoires in COVID-19 (dated by TCRdb to 2020 to 2021). General notes on the study: Samples from collaborators originated in the United States, Italy and Spain and spanned both the acute and convalescent phases of COVID-19. The prospective study material was composed of cDNA or gDNA derived from T cells, B-cell-depleted T cells, or PBMCs. Deeply sampled blood TCRbeta repertoires from subjects exposed to, actively infected with, or recovered from COVID-19 were included in the dataset. A freely available public database, intended as a resource for researchers studying the immune response to SARS-CoV-2, is where the repertoires were released. The samples were drawn from two sources: the first 160 participants of the ongoing ImmuneRACE study, and fewer than 1,500 subjects contributed by 6 global collaborators. The sample metadata nearly always contained a de-identified subject ID, COVID-19 status, age in years and sex. HLA class I and class II types, where available, came from metadata supplied by the sample provider rather than from assay-based typing. The research as a whole found: Clinical and demographic metadata were provided uncurated, with the amount varying by source and participant.

Whole blood was collected in K2EDTA tubes by collaborating institutions according to the institutions' own protocols. For TCRbeta analysis, collaborator samples were shipped as frozen whole blood, as isolated PBMCs, or as DNA extracted from either sample type. At the junction V is shortened by 6 bases and J by 4 bases; bases outside the gene matches: 11. From the cysteine up to the phenylalanine, the CDR3 has a length of 15 residues. The entry retains the CDR3 DNA only, 45 bases that are in frame from base 1. Taken from the germline V gene, the CDR1 and CDR2 loops are MNHEY and SVGAGI. The chain joins TRBV6-5 to TRBJ1-2; 7 bases in between match TRBD1. The TCR was taken from a woman over 75 with acute or convalescent COVID-19. Sequenced material: peripheral blood. The nucleotide sequence is given as TGTGCCAGCAGACCAGACAGGGTTAGAGGCTATGGCTACACCTTC. Its protein is CASRPDRVRGYGYTF.